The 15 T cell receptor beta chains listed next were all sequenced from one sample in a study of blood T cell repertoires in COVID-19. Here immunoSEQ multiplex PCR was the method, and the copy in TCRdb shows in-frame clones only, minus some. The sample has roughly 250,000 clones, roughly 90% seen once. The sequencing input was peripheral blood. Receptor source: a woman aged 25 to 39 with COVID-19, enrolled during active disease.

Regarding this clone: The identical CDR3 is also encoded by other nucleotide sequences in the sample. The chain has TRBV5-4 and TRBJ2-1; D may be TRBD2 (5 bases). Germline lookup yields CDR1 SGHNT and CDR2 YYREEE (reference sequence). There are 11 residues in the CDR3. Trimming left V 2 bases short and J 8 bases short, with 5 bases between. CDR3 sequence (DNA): TGTGCCAGCAGCTTTAGCGATGAGCAGTTCTTC. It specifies CASSFSDEQFF.

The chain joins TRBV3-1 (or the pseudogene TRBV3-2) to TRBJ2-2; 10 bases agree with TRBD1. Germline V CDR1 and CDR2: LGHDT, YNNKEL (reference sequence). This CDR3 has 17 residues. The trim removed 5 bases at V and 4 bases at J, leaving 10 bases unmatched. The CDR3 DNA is TGTGCCAGCAGCAGCCGGGACAGGGGATACGGCACCGGGGAGCTGTTTTTT. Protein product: CASSSRDRGYGTGELFF.

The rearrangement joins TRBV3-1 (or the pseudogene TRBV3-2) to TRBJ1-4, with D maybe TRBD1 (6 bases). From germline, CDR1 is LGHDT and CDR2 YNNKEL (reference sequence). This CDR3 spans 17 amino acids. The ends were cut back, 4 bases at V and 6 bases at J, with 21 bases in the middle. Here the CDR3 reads CASSPPGRQGSDEKLFF. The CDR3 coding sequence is TGTGCCAGCAGCCCACCCGGTAGGCAGGGGTCGGATGAAAAACTGTTTTTT.

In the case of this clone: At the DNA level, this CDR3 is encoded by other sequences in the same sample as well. CDR3 sequence reads: CASSRTGDTEAFF. The CDR3 DNA follows: TGTGCCAGCTCAAGGACAGGAGACACTGAAGCTTTCTTT. The chain is built from TRBV3-1 (or the pseudogene TRBV3-2) and TRBJ1-1; 7 bases agree with TRBD1. V shed 8 bases, J shed 3 bases, and the junction held 6 bases outside the gene matches. CDR3 length: 13 residues. The germline V gene encodes CDR1 LGHDT and CDR2 YNNKEL (reference sequence).

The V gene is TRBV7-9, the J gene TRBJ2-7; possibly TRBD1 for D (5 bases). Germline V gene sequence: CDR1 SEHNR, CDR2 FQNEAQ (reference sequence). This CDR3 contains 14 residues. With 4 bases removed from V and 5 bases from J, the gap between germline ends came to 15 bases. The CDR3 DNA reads TGTGCCAGCAGCTCTAGGGGTACCTCGGACGAGCAGTACTTC. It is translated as CASSSRGTSDEQYF.

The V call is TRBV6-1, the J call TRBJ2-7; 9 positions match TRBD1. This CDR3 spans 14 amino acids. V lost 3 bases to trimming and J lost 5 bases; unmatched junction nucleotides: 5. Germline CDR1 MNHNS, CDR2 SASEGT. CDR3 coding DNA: TGTGCCAGCAGTGAGGGGACAGGGCGCGACGAGCAGTACTTC. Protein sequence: CASSEGTGRDEQYF.

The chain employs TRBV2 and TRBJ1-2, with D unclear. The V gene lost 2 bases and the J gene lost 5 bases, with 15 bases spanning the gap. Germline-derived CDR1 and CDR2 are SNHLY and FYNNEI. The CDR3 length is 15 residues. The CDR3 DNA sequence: TGTGCCAGCAGTGAAATAATCAGCGGCGGATATGGCTACACCTTC. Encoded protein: CASSEIISGGYGYTF.

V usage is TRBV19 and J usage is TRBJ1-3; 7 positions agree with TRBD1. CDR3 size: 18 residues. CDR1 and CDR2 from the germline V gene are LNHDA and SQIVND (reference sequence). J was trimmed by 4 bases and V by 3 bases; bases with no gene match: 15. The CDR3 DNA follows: TGTGCCAGTAGTATTTGGGCCGGCACAGGGGCAGGAGGAAACACCATATATTTT. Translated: CASSIWAGTGAGGNTIYF.

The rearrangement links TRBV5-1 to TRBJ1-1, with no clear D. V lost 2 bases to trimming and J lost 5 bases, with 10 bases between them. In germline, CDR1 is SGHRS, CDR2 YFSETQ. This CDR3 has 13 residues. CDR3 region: CASSFTAGTEAFF. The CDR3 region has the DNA TGCGCCAGCAGCTTTACAGCGGGGACTGAAGCTTTCTTT.

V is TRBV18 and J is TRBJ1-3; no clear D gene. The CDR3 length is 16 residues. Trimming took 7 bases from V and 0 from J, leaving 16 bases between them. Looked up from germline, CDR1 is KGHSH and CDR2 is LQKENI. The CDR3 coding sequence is TGTGCCAGCTGTCAGAACCCTGGAGTCTCTGGAAACACCATATATTTT. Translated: CASCQNPGVSGNTIYF.

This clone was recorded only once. The CDR3 is CASRTTGGQAHSPLHF. CDR3 DNA sequence: TGTGCCAGCAGAACTACAGGGGGGCAAGCCCATTCACCCCTCCACTTT. The chain combines TRBV2 with TRBJ1-6; 8 bases map to TRBD1. This CDR3 region has 16 residues. V trimming: 6 bases; J trimming: 8 bases; junction bases outside the gene matches: 12. CDR1 SNHLY and CDR2 FYNNEI come from the germline V gene.

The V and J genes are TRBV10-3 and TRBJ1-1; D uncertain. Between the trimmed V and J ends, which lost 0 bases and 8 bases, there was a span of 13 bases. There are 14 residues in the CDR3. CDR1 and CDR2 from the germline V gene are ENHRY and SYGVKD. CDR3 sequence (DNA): TGTGCCATCAGTGAGTCGAACTCAGCGGGCGAAGCTTTCTTT. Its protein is CAISESNSAGEAFF.

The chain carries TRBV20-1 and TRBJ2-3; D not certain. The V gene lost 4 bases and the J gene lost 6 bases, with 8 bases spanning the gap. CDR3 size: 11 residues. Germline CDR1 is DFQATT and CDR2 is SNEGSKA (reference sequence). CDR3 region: CSATPPDTQYF. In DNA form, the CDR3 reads TGCAGTGCTACTCCCCCGGATACGCAGTATTTT.

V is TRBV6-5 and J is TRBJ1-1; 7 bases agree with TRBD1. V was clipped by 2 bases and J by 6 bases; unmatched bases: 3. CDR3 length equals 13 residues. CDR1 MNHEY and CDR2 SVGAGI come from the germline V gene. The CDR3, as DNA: TGTGCCAGCAGTTACCGACAGGGCTCTGAAGCTTTCTTT. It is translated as CASSYRQGSEAFF.

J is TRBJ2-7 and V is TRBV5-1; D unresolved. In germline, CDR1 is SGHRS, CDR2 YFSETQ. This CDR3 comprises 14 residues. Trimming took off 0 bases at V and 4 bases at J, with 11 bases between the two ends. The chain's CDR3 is CASSLASPPYEQYF. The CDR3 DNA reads TGCGCCAGCAGCTTGGCCAGTCCCCCTTACGAGCAGTACTTC. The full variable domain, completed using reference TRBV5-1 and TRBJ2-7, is KAGVTQTPRYLIKTRGQQVTLSCSPISGHRSVSWYQQTPGQGLQFLFEYFSETQRNKGNFPGRFSGRQFSNSRSEMNVSTLELGDSALYLCASSLASPPYEQYFGPGTRLTVT.